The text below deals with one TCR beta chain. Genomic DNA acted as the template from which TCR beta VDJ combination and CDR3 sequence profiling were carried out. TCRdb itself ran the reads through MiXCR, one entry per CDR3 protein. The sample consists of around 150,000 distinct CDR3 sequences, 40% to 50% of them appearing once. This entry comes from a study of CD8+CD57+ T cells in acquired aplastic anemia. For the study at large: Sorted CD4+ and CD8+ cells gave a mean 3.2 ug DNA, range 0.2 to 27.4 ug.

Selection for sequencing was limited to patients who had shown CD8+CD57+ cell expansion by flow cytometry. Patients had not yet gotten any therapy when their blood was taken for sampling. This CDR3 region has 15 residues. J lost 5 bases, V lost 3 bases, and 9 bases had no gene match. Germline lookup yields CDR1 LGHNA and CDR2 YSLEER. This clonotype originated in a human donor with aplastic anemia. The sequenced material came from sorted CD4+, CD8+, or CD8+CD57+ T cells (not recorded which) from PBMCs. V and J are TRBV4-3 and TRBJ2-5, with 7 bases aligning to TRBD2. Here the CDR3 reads CASSHEAGKGETQYF. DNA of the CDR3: TGCGCCAGCAGCCACGAAGCGGGGAAGGGGGAGACCCAGTACTTC.